The 17 T cell receptor beta chains below were found in one sample sequenced in a study of beta chain features in type 1 diabetes. Expressed TCRB transcripts were sequenced because the entire RNA isolate underwent reverse transcription. Data came from immunoSEQ multiplex PCR; TCRdb stores just in-frame clones and leaves some out. The sample has some 700,000 clones, around an eighth seen once. General study findings and limits: Shorter TCRB CDR3s, moderately but significantly so, marked every one of the four CD4+ subsets in Type 1 diabetes patients.

The antigens of these receptors remain unknown. The sequenced material came from naive CD4+ T cells from blood. These receptors came from a young man with type 1 diabetes.

This rearrangement joins TRBV20-1 to TRBJ2-7; D gene unclear. The CDR3 length is 11 residues. V lost 6 bases and J 4 bases, leaving 10 bases between the germline ends. Germline-derived CDR1 and CDR2 are DFQATT and SNEGSKA (reference sequence). CDR3 bases: TGCAGTGCAAAGAACCCTTACGAGCAGTACTTC. This codes for CSAKNPYEQYF.

Only a few counts were recorded for this clone. The chain combines TRBV13 with TRBJ2-3, with D maybe TRBD1 (6 bases). Germline V gene sequence: CDR1 PRHDT, CDR2 FYEKMQ (reference sequence). The V end was cut by 5 bases, the J end by 0 bases, with 15 bases between. This CDR3 is built from 16 residues. As DNA, the CDR3 is TGTGCCAGCAGCCAGAGGACAGTTCGTAGCACAGATACGCAGTATTTT. Translated, it gives CASSQRTVRSTDTQYF.

This clone was counted only a few times. The chain combines TRBV29-1 with TRBJ1-4; 10 bases match TRBD1. Germline CDR1 and CDR2: SQVTM and ANQGSEA. This CDR3 contains 16 residues. Germline trimming cut 5 bases from V and 5 bases from J; bases unmatched to any gene: 11. CDR3 in amino acids: CSVKKGTGDRNEKLFF. CDR3 in DNA: TGCAGCGTTAAAAAAGGGACAGGGGATCGGAATGAAAAACTGTTTTTT.

The J gene is TRBJ1-2, the V gene TRBV5-1; D gene uncertain. The CDR3 runs 16 residues. Trimming pared 5 bases from V and 0 bases from J, leaving 17 bases between. CDR1 is SGHRS and CDR2 is YFSETQ in the germline V gene. The CDR3 DNA sequence: TGCGCCAGCAGGTCCGACCTAGGGAAAGCTAACTATGGCTACACCTTC. Residues: CASRSDLGKANYGYTF. The whole variable domain, filled in from reference TRBV5-1 and TRBJ1-2, reads KAGVTQTPRYLIKTRGQQVTLSCSPISGHRSVSWYQQTPGQGLQFLFEYFSETQRNKGNFPGRFSGRQFSNSRSEMNVSTLELGDSALYLCASRSDLGKANYGYTFGSGTRLTVV.

This clone was seen more than once but under ten times. The chain combines TRBV7-2 with TRBJ2-3; D not resolved. CDR3 length: 16 amino acids. Per the germline V gene, CDR1 is SGHTA and CDR2 is FQGNSA. V was pared by 5 bases and J by 6 bases, with 21 bases between. The CDR3, as DNA: TGTGCCAGCAGCCCGCCTGGTTCCCTCCCCGGGGATACGCAGTATTTT. Its protein is CASSPPGSLPGDTQYF. The variable domain in full, completed from reference TRBV7-2 and TRBJ2-3, reads GAGVSQSPSNKVTEKGKDVELRCDPISGHTALYWYRQSLGQGLEFLIYFQGNSAPDKSGLPSDRFSAERTGGSVSTLTIQRTQQEDSAVYLCASSPPGSLPGDTQYFGPGTRLTVL.

In its sample, this clone was seen a few times. The chain has TRBV25-1 and TRBJ2-2, with D perhaps matching TRBD1 (6 bases). This CDR3 has 16 residues. V was cut by 5 bases and J by 0 bases, with 13 bases left in between. The germline gives CDR1 MGHDK, CDR2 SYGVNS. The CDR3: CASSPNRVSNTGELFF. The CDR3 DNA is TGTGCCAGCAGTCCCAACAGGGTTTCGAACACCGGGGAGCTGTTTTTT.

This clone was seen a handful of times. This chain connects TRBV29-1 to TRBJ2-7, with TRBD1 as a possible D gene (6 bases). This CDR3 region has 13 residues. Germline CDR1 SQVTM, CDR2 ANQGSEA. V gave up 2 bases and J gave up 2 bases, with 10 bases separating them. CDR3 loop: CSVEWQGTYEQYF. The CDR3 DNA sequence: TGCAGCGTTGAATGGCAGGGGACCTACGAGCAGTACTTC.

The chain employs TRBV27 and TRBJ1-5; D remains unclear. CDR1 and CDR2 (germline): MNHEY, SMNVEV (reference sequence). Trimming removed 3 bases at V and 0 bases at J, with 6 bases between. The CDR3 has 14 residues. CDR3 sequence: CASSFGDSNQPQHF. DNA of the CDR3: TGTGCCAGCAGTTTTGGGGATAGCAATCAGCCCCAGCATTTT.

The rearrangement uses TRBV10-3 and TRBJ1-3; perhaps TRBD1 as D (5 bases). CDR1 ENHRY and CDR2 SYGVKD come from the germline V gene. There are 15 residues in the CDR3. V dropped 4 bases and J dropped 4 bases, with 14 bases sitting between them. The DNA for the CDR3 is TGTGCCATCAGTGGGCGGACAATGGAAGGAAACACCATATATTTT. It translates to CAISGRTMEGNTIYF.

This clone was found a few times. Additional DNA sequences in this sample encode the identical CDR3. V gene TRBV9 combines with J gene TRBJ2-3; 10 nucleotides line up with TRBD1. After removal of 3 bases from V and 3 bases from J, the junction contained 4 bases not matched to a gene. The CDR3 spans 15 residues. Germline loops: CDR1 SGDLS, CDR2 YYNGEE. The DNA for the CDR3 is TGTGCCAGCAGCGGTGGACAGGGGGGGACAGATACGCAGTATTTT. Encoded protein: CASSGGQGGTDTQYF.

A note on this clone: Other DNA sequences of this sample code for an identical CDR3. The chain recombines TRBV29-1 with TRBJ2-3; D may match TRBD1 or TRBD2 (6 bases each). The CDR3 spans 13 residues. Between the trimmed V and J ends, which lost 6 bases and 4 bases, there was a span of 14 bases. The V gene's germline CDR1 is SQVTM and CDR2 ANQGSEA. The CDR3 is CSVVRGAADTQYF. As DNA, the CDR3 is TGCAGCGTGGTAAGGGGGGCCGCAGATACGCAGTATTTT.

The V call is TRBV9, the J call TRBJ1-2, with D tentatively TRBD1 (5 bases). V shed 3 bases and J shed 7 bases, with 13 bases lying between them. This CDR3 spans 13 amino acids. Germline V gives CDR1 SGDLS, CDR2 YYNGEE. The chain's CDR3 is CASSADRNRGYTF. The CDR3 nucleotides read TGTGCCAGCAGCGCCGACAGAAATCGTGGCTACACCTTC.

This clone was seen a handful of times. The rearrangement joins TRBV11-2 to TRBJ1-2; D gene uncertain. V was shortened by 0 bases and J by 5 bases, with 13 bases between the two germline ends. This CDR3 has 15 residues. Germline V gene sequence: CDR1 SGHAT, CDR2 FQNNGV. The CDR3 sequence: CASSLEPERRYGYTF. In DNA, the CDR3 is TGTGCCAGCAGCTTAGAACCTGAGCGGAGGTATGGCTACACCTTC.

The V gene is TRBV30, the J gene TRBJ1-2, with D possibly being TRBD1 (5 bases). Trimming pared 5 bases from V and 5 bases from J, leaving 9 bases between. The CDR3 has 11 amino acids. CDR1 is GTSNPN and CDR2 is SVGIG in the germline V gene (reference sequence). CDR3 DNA: TGTGCCTGGGAAGAGGGGTATGGCTACACCTTC. The encoded protein is CAWEEGYGYTF.

This clone was observed a single time. The chain carries TRBV5-1 and TRBJ2-1, with 8 bases matching TRBD2. The CDR3 sequence is 15 residues long. V lost 4 bases to trimming and J lost 6 bases; unmatched junction nucleotides: 9. The germline V gene has CDR1 SGHRS and CDR2 YFSETQ. CDR3 nucleotides: TGCGCCAGCAGCCCCGGGACTAGAGAATTCAATGAGCAGTTCTTC. It is translated as CASSPGTREFNEQFF. Supplemented by reference TRBV5-1 and TRBJ2-1, the full variable domain reads KAGVTQTPRYLIKTRGQQVTLSCSPISGHRSVSWYQQTPGQGLQFLFEYFSETQRNKGNFPGRFSGRQFSNSRSEMNVSTLELGDSALYLCASSPGTREFNEQFFGPGTRLTVL.

This clone was seen a handful of times. This CDR3 is also generated by other DNA sequences in the sample. This chain joins TRBV30 and TRBJ2-5; D ambiguous. V was clipped by 2 bases and J by 5 bases, with 6 bases between them. The CDR3 contains 11 residues. Germline lookup yields CDR1 GTSNPN and CDR2 SVGIG (reference sequence). In DNA, the CDR3 is TGTGCCTGGAGTCAAGGGGAGACCCAGTACTTC. Translated, it gives CAWSQGETQYF.

The chain recombines TRBV5-1 with TRBJ2-5, with D possibly TRBD2 on 6 matching bases. V lost 0 bases, J lost 7 bases, and 10 bases lay in between. Germline CDR1 SGHRS, CDR2 YFSETQ. This CDR3 contains 13 residues. The CDR3 spells CASSLGLDGTQYF. CDR3 nucleotides: TGCGCCAGCAGCTTGGGACTAGACGGGACCCAGTACTTC.